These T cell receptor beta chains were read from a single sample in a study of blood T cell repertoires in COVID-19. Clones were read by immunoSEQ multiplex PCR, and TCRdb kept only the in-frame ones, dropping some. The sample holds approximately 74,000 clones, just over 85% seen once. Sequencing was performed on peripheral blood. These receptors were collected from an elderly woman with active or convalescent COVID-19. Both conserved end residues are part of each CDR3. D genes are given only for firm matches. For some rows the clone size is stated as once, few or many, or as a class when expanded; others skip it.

CDR3 protein: CASSGANEKLFF
CDR3 DNA: TGTGCCAGTAGTGGAGCAAATGAAAAACTGTTTTTT
J gene: TRBJ1-4
clone size: -
D gene: -
V gene: TRBV19

CDR3 protein: CASSPRDRPNTEAFF
CDR3 DNA: TGTGCCAGCTCACCAAGGGACAGACCGAACACTGAAGCTTTCTTT
J gene: TRBJ1-1
clone size: -
D gene: TRBD1
V gene: TRBV18

CDR3 protein: CASSPTRSPDTQYF
CDR3 DNA: TGTGCCAGCAGCCCCACTAGGTCCCCAGATACGCAGTATTTT
J gene: TRBJ2-3
clone size: -
D gene: -
V gene: TRBV7-9

CDR3 protein: CASSYSGQGIGYTF
CDR3 DNA: TGTGCCAGCAGTTACTCTGGACAGGGAATTGGCTACACCTTC
J gene: TRBJ1-2
clone size: -
D gene: TRBD1
V gene: TRBV6-2/TRBV6-3

CDR3 protein: CASSLTSGISSYEQYF
CDR3 DNA: TGCGCCAGCAGCTTGACTAGCGGGATCAGCTCCTACGAGCAGTACTTC
J gene: TRBJ2-7
clone size: -
D gene: TRBD2
V gene: TRBV5-1

CDR3 protein: CASSPAGGYEQYF
CDR3 DNA: TGTGCCAGCTCACCAGCGGGGGGGTACGAGCAGTACTTC
J gene: TRBJ2-7
clone size: -
D gene: TRBD2
V gene: TRBV18

CDR3 protein: CASSIFTANYGYTF
CDR3 DNA: TGTGCCAGTAGTATATTTACAGCTAACTATGGCTACACCTTC
J gene: TRBJ1-2
clone size: -
D gene: -
V gene: TRBV19

CDR3 protein: CASGLDRVGGYTF
CDR3 DNA: TGTGCTAGTGGTTTGGACAGGGTTGGAGGCTACACCTTC
J gene: TRBJ1-2
clone size: few
D gene: -
V gene: TRBV12-5

CDR3 protein: CASSTQGAGYGYTF
CDR3 DNA: TGTGCCAGCAGTACCCAGGGGGCGGGCTATGGCTACACCTTC
J gene: TRBJ1-2
clone size: -
D gene: TRBD1
V gene: TRBV2

CDR3 protein: CSARDGTSGRDTQYF
CDR3 DNA: TGCAGTGCTCGTGACGGGACTAGCGGGAGAGATACGCAGTATTTT
J gene: TRBJ2-3
clone size: -
D gene: TRBD2
V gene: TRBV20-1

CDR3 protein: CASSIEGGSGRARDEQFF
CDR3 DNA: TGTGCCAGTAGTATCGAGGGGGGTAGCGGGAGGGCCAGGGATGAGCAGTTCTTC
J gene: TRBJ2-1
clone size: -
D gene: TRBD2
V gene: TRBV19

CDR3 protein: CASSKRGVRRGLIQPQHF
CDR3 DNA: TGTGCCAGCAGCAAAAGGGGCGTGAGGAGGGGGCTCATTCAGCCCCAGCATTTT
J gene: TRBJ1-5
clone size: -
D gene: -
V gene: TRBV21-1

CDR3 protein: CAYSWGGLRGYTF
CDR3 DNA: TGTGCCTACTCATGGGGGGGGCTCAGGGGCTACACCTTC
J gene: TRBJ1-2
clone size: -
D gene: -
V gene: TRBV30

CDR3 protein: CASTLDAGGYNEQFF
CDR3 DNA: TGTGCCAGCACCTTGGACGCGGGAGGGTACAATGAGCAGTTCTTC
J gene: TRBJ2-1
clone size: -
D gene: TRBD2
V gene: TRBV5-4

CDR3 protein: CAGLLTDMNTEAFF
CDR3 DNA: TGTGCCGGTCTACTGACGGACATGAACACTGAAGCTTTCTTT
J gene: TRBJ1-1
clone size: -
D gene: -
V gene: TRBV21-1

CDR3 protein: CASSLGAGYGYTF
CDR3 DNA: TGTGCCAGCAGTCTGGGGGCGGGCTATGGCTACACCTTC
J gene: TRBJ1-2
clone size: -
D gene: -
V gene: TRBV12-3/TRBV12-4